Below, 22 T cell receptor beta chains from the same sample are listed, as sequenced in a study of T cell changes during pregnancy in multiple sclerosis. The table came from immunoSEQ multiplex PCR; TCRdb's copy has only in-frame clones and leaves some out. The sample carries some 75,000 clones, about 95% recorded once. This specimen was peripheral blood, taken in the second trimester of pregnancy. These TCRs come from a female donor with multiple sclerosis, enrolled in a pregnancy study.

CDR3: CASSQDRETEAFF. In DNA form, the CDR3 reads TGTGCCAGCAGCCAAGACAGGGAAACTGAAGCTTTCTTT. The chain combines TRBV4-2 with TRBJ1-1, with D maybe TRBD1 (5 bases). Between the trimmed V and J ends, which lost 0 bases and 5 bases, there was a span of 7 bases. Germline-derived CDR1 and CDR2 are LGHNA and YNFKEQ. The CDR3 length is 13 residues.

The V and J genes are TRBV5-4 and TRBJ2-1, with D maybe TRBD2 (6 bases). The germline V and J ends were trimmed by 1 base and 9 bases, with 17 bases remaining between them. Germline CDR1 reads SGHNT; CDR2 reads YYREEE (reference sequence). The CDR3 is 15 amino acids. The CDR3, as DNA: TGTGCCAGCAGCTTGCCTTTGGGGGAGGCAGGTGAGCAGTTCTTC. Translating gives CASSLPLGEAGEQFF.

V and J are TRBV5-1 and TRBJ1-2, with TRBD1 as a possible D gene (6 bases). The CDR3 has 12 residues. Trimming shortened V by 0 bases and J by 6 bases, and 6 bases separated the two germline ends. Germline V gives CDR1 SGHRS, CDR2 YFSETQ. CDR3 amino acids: CASSLDRDGYTF. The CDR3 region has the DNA TGCGCCAGCAGCTTGGACAGGGATGGCTACACCTTC.

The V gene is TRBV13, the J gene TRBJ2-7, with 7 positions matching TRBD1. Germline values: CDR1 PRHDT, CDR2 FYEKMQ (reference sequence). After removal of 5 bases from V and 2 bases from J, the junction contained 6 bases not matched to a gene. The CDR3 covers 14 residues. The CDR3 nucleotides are TGTGCCAGCAGCCCTGGGGACAGTACCTACGAGCAGTACTTC. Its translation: CASSPGDSTYEQYF.

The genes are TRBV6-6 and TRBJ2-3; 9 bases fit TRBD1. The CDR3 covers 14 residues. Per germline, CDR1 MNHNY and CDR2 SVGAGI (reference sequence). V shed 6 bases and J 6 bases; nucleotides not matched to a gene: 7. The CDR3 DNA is TGTGCCAGCAGGGCCGGGACAGGGTCCGATACGCAGTATTTT. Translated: CASRAGTGSDTQYF.

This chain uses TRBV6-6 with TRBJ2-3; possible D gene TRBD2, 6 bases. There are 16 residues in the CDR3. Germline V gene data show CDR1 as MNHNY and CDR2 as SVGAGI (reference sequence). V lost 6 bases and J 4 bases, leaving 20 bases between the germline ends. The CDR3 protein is CASSTLFGGSADTQYF. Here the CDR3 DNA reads TGTGCCAGCAGCACTCTATTCGGGGGTAGCGCAGATACGCAGTATTTT.

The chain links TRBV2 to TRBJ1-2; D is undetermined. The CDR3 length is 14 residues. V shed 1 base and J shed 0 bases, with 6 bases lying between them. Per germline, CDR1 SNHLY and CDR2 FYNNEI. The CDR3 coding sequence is TGTGCCAGCAGTGAAGGGAGGACTAACTATGGCTACACCTTC. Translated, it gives CASSEGRTNYGYTF. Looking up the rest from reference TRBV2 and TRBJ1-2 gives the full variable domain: EPEVTQTPSHQVTQMGQEVILRCVPISNHLYFYWYRQILGQKVEFLVSFYNNEISEKSEIFDDQFSVERPDGSNFTLKIRSTKLEDSAMYFCASSEGRTNYGYTFGSGTRLTVV.

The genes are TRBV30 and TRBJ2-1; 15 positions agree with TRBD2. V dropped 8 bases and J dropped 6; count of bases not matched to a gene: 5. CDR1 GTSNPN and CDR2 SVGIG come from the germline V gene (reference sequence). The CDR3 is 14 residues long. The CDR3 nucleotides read TGTGCCAGGACTAGCGGGAGGGCGGGCAATGAGCAGTTCTTC. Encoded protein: CARTSGRAGNEQFF.

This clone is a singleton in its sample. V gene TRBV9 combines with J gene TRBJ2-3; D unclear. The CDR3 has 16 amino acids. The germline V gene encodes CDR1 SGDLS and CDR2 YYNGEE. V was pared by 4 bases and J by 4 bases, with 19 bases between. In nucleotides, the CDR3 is TGTGCCAGCAGCCCCCCGCTGAATAGCATCGCAGATACGCAGTATTTT. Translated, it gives CASSPPLNSIADTQYF.

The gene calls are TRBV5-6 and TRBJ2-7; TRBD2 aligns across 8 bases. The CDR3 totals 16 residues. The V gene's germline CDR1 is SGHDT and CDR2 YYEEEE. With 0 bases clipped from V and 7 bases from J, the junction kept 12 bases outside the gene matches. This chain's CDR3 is CASSLGVAGLVGEQYF. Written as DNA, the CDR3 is TGTGCCAGCAGCTTGGGTGTAGCGGGACTTGTGGGTGAGCAGTACTTC.

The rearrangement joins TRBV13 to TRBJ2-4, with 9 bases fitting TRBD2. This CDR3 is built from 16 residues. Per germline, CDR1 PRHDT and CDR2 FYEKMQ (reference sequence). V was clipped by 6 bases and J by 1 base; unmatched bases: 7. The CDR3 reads CASRIAGGHAKNIQYF. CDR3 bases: TGTGCCAGCAGGATTGCGGGAGGGCATGCCAAAAACATTCAGTACTTC.

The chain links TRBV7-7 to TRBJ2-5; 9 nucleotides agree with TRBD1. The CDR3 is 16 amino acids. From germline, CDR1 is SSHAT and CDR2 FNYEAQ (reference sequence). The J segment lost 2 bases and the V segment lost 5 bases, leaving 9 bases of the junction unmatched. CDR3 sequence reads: CASSPTHGTGQETQYF. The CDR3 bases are TGTGCCAGCAGCCCCACCCATGGGACAGGGCAAGAGACCCAGTACTTC.

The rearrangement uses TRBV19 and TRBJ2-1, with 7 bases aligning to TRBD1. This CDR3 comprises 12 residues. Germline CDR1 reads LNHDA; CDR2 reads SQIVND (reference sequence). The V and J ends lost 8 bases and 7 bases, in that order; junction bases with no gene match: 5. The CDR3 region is CASGRGWNEQFF. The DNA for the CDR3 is TGTGCCAGTGGCAGGGGGTGGAATGAGCAGTTCTTC.

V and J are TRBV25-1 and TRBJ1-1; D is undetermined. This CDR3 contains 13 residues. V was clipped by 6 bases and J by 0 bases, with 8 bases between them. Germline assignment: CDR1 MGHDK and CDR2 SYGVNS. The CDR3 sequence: CASRTRVNTEAFF. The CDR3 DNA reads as TGTGCCAGCAGGACGCGGGTGAACACTGAAGCTTTCTTT.

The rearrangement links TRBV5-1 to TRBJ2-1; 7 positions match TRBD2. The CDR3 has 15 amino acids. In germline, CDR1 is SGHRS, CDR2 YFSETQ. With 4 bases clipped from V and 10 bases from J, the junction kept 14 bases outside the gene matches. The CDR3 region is CASSLMGSGGGEQFF. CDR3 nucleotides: TGCGCCAGCAGCCTAATGGGGAGTGGCGGGGGAGAGCAGTTCTTC.

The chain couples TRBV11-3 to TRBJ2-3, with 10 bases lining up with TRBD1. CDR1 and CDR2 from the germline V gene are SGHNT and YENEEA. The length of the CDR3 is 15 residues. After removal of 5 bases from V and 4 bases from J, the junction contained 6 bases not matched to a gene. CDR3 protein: CASSLGQGDADTQYF. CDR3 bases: TGTGCCAGCAGCCTAGGACAGGGGGACGCAGATACGCAGTATTTT.

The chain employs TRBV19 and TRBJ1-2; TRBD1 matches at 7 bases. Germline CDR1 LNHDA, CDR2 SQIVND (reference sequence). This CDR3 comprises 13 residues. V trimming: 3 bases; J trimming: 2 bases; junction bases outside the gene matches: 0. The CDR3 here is CASSMGQNYGYTF. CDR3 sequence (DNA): TGTGCCAGTAGTATGGGACAGAACTATGGCTACACCTTC.

CDR3 in amino acids: CTSHTAGFQETQYF. DNA for the CDR3: TGCACCAGCCACACAGCAGGGTTCCAAGAGACCCAGTACTTC. This chain links TRBV1 with TRBJ2-5; the table's TRBD1 call for D was not verified on the DNA. TRBV1 is a pseudogene. This CDR3 spans 14 amino acids.

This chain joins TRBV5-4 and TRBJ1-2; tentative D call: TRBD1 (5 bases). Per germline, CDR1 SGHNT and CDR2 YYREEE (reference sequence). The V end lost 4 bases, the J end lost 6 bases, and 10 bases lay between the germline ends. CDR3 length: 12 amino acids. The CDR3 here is CASSHGGDGYTF. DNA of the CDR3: TGTGCCAGCAGCCACGGGGGTGATGGCTACACCTTC.

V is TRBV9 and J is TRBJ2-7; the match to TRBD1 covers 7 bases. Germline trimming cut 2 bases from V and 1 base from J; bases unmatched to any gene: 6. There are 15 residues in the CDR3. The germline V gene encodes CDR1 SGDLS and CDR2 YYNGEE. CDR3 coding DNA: TGTGCCAGCAGCGTCCACCGACAGGGATCCTACGAGCAGTACTTC. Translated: CASSVHRQGSYEQYF.

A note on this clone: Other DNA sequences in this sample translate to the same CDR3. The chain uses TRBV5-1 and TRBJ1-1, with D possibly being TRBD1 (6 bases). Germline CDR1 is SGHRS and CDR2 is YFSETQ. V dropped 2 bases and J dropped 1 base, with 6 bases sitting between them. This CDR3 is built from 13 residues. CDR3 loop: CASSLGGNTEAFF. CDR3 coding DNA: TGCGCCAGCAGCTTAGGGGGGAACACTGAAGCTTTCTTT.

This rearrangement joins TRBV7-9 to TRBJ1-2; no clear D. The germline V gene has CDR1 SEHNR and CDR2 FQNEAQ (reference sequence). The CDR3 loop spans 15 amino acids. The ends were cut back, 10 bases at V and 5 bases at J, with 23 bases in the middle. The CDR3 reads CAIPRDTPAGYGYTF. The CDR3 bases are TGTGCCATCCCTCGTGATACACCCGCCGGGTATGGCTACACCTTC.